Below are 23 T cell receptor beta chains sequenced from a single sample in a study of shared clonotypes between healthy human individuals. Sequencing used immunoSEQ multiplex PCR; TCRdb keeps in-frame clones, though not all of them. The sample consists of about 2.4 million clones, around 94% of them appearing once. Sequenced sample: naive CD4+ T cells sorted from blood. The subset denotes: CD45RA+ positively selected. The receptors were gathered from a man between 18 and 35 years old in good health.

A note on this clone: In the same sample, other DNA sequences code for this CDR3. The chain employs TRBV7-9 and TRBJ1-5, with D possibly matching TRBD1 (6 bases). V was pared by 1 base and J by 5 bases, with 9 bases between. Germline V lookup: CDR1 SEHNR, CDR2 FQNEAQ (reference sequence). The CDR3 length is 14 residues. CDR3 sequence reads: CASSLGQGYQPQHF. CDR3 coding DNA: TGTGCCAGCAGCTTAGGGCAGGGGTATCAGCCCCAGCATTTT.

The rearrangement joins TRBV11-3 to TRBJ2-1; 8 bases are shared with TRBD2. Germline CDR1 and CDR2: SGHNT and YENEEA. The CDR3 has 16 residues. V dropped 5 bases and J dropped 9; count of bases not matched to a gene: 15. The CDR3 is CASSPSGLPSPPEQFF. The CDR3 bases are TGTGCCAGCAGCCCTAGCGGGCTACCCTCGCCCCCTGAGCAGTTCTTC.

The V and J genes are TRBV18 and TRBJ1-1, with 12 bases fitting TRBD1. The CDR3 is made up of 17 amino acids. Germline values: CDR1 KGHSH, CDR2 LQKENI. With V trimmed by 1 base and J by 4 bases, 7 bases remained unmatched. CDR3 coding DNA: TGTGCCAGCTCACCACGATTGGGACAGGGGGCTATCACTGAAGCTTTCTTT. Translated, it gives CASSPRLGQGAITEAFF.

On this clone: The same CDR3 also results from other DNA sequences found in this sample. As DNA, the CDR3 is TGTGCCAGTAGTACGGACAGGGGGCCTAATCAGCCCCAGCATTTT. Its translation is CASSTDRGPNQPQHF. The rearrangement uses TRBV19 and TRBJ1-5; 11 bases are a match to TRBD1. This CDR3 spans 15 amino acids. From germline, CDR1 is LNHDA and CDR2 SQIVND (reference sequence). Unmatched junction bases numbered 3, after V lost 4 bases and J lost 4 bases.

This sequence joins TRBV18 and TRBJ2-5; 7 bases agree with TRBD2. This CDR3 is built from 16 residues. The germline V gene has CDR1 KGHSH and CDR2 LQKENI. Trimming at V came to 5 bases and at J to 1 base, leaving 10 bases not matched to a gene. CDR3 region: CASSVLGGRAQETQYF. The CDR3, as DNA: TGTGCCAGCTCAGTCCTCGGAGGGAGGGCCCAAGAGACCCAGTACTTC.

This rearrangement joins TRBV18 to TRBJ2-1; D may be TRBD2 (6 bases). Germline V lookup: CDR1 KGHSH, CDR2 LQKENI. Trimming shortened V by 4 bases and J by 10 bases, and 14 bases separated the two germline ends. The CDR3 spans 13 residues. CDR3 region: CASSLLEGREQFF. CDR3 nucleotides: TGTGCCAGCTCACTCCTGGAGGGGAGGGAGCAGTTCTTC.

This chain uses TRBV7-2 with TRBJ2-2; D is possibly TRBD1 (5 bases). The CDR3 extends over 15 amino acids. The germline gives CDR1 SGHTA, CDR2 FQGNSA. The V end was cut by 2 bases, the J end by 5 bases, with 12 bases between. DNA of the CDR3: TGTGCCAGCAGCTTACGATCAGGGCCGACCGGGGAGCTGTTTTTT. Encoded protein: CASSLRSGPTGELFF.

This CDR3 is CASSVGPPSYNEQFF. The CDR3 DNA reads as TGTGCCAGCAGCGTAGGGCCTCCCTCCTACAATGAGCAGTTCTTC. The V and J genes are TRBV7-3 and TRBJ2-1; D is ambiguous. Germline V gives CDR1 SGHTA, CDR2 FQGTGA. V lost 5 bases and J 0 bases, leaving 11 bases between the germline ends. The CDR3 length is 15 residues.

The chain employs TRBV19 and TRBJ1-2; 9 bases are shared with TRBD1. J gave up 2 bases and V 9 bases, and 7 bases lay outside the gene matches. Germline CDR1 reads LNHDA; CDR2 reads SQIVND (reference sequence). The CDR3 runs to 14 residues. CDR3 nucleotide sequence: TGTGCCAGCTCACAGGGGGCGCGAAACTATGGCTACACCTTC. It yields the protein CASSQGARNYGYTF.

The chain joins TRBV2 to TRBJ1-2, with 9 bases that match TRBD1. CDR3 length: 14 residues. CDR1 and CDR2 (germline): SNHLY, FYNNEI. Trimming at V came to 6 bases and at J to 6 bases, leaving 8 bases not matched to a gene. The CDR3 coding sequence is TGTGCCAGCAGCGCCCGACAGGGGGAACATGGCTACACCTTC. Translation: CASSARQGEHGYTF.

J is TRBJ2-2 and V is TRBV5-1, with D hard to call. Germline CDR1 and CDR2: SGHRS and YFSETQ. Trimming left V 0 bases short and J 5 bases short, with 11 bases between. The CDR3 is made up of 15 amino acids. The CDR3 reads CASSLDGVGTGELFF. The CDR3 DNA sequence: TGCGCCAGCAGCTTGGATGGGGTCGGAACCGGGGAGCTGTTTTTT.

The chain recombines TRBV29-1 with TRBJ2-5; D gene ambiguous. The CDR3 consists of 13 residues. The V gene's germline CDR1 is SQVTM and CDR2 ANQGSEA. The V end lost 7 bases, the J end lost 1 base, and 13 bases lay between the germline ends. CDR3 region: CSAELAVQETQYF. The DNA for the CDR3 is TGCAGCGCCGAGTTGGCGGTCCAAGAGACCCAGTACTTC. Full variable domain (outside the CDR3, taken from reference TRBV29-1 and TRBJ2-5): SAVISQKPSRDICQRGTSLTIQCQVDSQVTMMFWYRQQPGQSLTLIATANQGSEATYESGFVIDKFPISRPNLTFSTLTVSNMSPEDSSIYLCSAELAVQETQYFGPGTRLLVL.

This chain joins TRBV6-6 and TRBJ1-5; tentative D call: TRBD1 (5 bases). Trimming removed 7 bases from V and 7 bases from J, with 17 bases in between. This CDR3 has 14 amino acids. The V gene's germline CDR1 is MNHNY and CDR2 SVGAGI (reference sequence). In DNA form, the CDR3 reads TGTGCCAGCACCACCTGGGGGGAAATCCAGCCCCAGCATTTT. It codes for CASTTWGEIQPQHF.

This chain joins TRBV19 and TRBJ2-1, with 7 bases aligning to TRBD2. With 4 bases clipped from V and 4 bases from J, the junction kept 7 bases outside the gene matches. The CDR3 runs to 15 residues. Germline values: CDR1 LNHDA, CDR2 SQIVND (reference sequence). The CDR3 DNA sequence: TGTGCCAGTAGTACCGGGACTACCGTATACAATGAGCAGTTCTTC. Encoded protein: CASSTGTTVYNEQFF.

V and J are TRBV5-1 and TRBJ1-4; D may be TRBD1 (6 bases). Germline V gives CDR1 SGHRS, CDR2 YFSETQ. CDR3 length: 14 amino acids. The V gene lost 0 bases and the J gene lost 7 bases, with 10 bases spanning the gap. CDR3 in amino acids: CASSLGTVSEKLFF. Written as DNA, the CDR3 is TGCGCCAGCAGCTTGGGGACAGTGTCTGAAAAACTGTTTTTT.

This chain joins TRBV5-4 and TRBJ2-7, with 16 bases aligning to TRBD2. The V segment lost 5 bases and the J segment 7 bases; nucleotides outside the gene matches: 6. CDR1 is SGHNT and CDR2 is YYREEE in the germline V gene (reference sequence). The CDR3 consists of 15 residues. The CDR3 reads CASRPGTSGGDEQYF. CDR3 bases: TGTGCCAGCAGGCCTGGGACTAGCGGGGGGGATGAGCAGTACTTC.

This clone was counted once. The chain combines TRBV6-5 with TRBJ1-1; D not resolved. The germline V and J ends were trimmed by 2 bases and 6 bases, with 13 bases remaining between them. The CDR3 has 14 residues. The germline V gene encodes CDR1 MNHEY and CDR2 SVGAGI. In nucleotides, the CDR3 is TGTGCCAGCAGTTACGGAACCCCCCGCGCTGAAGCTTTCTTT. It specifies CASSYGTPRAEAFF.

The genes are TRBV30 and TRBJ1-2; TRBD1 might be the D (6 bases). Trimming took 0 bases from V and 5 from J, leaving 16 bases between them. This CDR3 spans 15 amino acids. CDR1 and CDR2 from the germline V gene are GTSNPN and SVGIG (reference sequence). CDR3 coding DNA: TGTGCCTGGAGTGTCCCCCCGGACAGTCTGTATGGCTACACCTTC. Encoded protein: CAWSVPPDSLYGYTF. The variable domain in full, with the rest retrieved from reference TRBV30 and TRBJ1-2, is SQTIHQWPATLVQPVGSPLSLECTVEGTSNPNLYWYRQAAGRGLQLLFYSVGIGQISSEVPQNLSASRPQDRQFILSSKKLLLSDSGFYLCAWSVPPDSLYGYTFGSGTRLTVV.

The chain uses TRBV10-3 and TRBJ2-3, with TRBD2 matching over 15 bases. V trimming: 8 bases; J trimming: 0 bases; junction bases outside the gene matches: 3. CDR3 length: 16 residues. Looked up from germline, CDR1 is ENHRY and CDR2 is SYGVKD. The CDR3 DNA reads TGTGCCATCGGAGGACTAGCGGGGGGGAGCACAGATACGCAGTATTTT. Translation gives CAIGGLAGGSTDTQYF.

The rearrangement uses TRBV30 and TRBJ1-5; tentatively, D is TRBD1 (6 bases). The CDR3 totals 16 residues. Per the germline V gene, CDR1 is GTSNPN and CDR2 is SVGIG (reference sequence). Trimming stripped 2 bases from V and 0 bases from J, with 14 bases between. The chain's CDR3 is CAWSREGGFSNQPQHF. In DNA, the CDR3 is TGTGCCTGGAGTAGGGAGGGGGGGTTTAGCAATCAGCCCCAGCATTTT. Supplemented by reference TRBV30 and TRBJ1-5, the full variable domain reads SQTIHQWPATLVQPVGSPLSLECTVEGTSNPNLYWYRQAAGRGLQLLFYSVGIGQISSEVPQNLSASRPQDRQFILSSKKLLLSDSGFYLCAWSREGGFSNQPQHFGDGTRLSIL.

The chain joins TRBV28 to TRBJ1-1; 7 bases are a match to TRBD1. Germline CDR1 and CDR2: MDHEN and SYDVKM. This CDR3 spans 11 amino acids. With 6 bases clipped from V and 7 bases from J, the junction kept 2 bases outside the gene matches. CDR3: CASRQGSEAFF. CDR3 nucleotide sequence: TGTGCCAGCAGACAGGGGAGTGAAGCTTTCTTT.

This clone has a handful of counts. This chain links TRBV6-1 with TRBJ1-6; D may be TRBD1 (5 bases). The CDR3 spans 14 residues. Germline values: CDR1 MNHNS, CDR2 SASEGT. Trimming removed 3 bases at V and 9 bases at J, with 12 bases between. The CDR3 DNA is TGTGCCAGCAGTGAGAGGGGCTTCGGTTCACCCCTCCACTTT. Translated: CASSERGFGSPLHF.

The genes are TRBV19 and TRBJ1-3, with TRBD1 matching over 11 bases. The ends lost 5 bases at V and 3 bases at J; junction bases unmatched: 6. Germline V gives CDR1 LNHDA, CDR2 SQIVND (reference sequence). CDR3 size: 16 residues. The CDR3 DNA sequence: TGTGCCAGTAGTCCCCGGGACAGGGGGAATGGAAACACCATATATTTT. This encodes CASSPRDRGNGNTIYF.